This passage covers 20 T cell receptor beta chains from one sample sequenced in a study of human T cells and chemical hapten exposure. MiXCR, run by TCRdb on the RACE reads, gives a single entry per CDR3 protein. The sample has fewer than 200,000 distinct CDR3 sequences; nearly 30% are singletons. This sample's time point: pre-sensitization, week 0. Treatment indicated: therapeutic diphenylcyclopropenone sensitization with weekly scalp DPC. Sequencing used whole blood, obtained in connection with sensitization to the hapten diphenylcyclopropenone (DPC). Receptor source: a woman in her 30s with alopecia areata. Some clones in this sample may be carry-over from other donors' samples.

This rearrangement joins TRBV27 to TRBJ2-3, with TRBD2 matching over 10 bases. V was pared by 5 bases and J by 5 bases, with 10 bases of the junction left unmatched. The CDR3 loop spans 16 amino acids. CDR1 and CDR2 from the germline V gene are MNHEY and SMNVEV (reference sequence). The CDR3 reads CASSPLSGRAKDTQYF. The CDR3, as DNA: TGTGCCAGCAGTCCCTTGAGCGGGAGGGCCAAAGATACGCAGTATTTT.

DNA for the CDR3: TGTGCCAGCAGCTTAGGACCCCGACAGGGGGGGGGCGAGCAGTACTTC. Amino acid sequence: CASSLGPRQGGGEQYF. This chain connects TRBV7-2 to TRBJ2-7; 9 nucleotides match TRBD1. This CDR3 has 16 residues. The V gene end was trimmed by 1 base and the J gene end by 6 bases; junction bases not matched to a gene: 10. Germline V gene lookup returns CDR1 SGHTA and CDR2 FQGNSA.

CDR3 residues: CASSPPGQYQETQYF. CDR3 nucleotides: TGTGCCAGCTCACCACCGGGACAATACCAAGAGACCCAGTACTTC. The chain recombines TRBV18 with TRBJ2-5; possibly TRBD1 for D (6 bases). The CDR3 runs 15 residues. V lost 0 bases, J lost 0 bases, and 8 bases lay in between. Germline CDR1 is KGHSH and CDR2 is LQKENI.

V is TRBV4-2 and J is TRBJ2-7, with D possibly matching TRBD1 (5 bases). Trimming removed 3 bases from V and 0 bases from J, with 9 bases in between. The CDR3 runs 14 residues. Germline CDR1 reads LGHNA; CDR2 reads YNFKEQ. DNA for the CDR3: TGTGCCAGCAGCCAGGACAAGAGCTCCTACGAGCAGTACTTC. It encodes CASSQDKSSYEQYF.

The chain couples TRBV28 to TRBJ1-1; D gene unclear. Germline V gene data show CDR1 as MDHEN and CDR2 as SYDVKM. The ends were cut back, 6 bases at V and 1 base at J, with 12 bases in the middle. There are 14 residues in the CDR3. The CDR3, as DNA: TGTGCCAGCAGCCCCCGGGCAGCGAACACTGAAGCTTTCTTT. Its translation: CASSPRAANTEAFF.

This clonotype was seen a single time. The V gene is TRBV10-3, the J gene TRBJ2-2; D is ambiguous. In germline, CDR1 is ENHRY, CDR2 SYGVKD. Trimming removed 4 bases at V and 0 bases at J, with 12 bases between. This CDR3 comprises 16 residues. The CDR3: CAISGGRATNTGELFF. CDR3 DNA: TGTGCCATCAGTGGGGGAAGGGCAACGAACACCGGGGAGCTGTTTTTT.

This clonotype was seen many times. The gene calls are TRBV29-1 and TRBJ2-7; 7 bases are a match to TRBD2. The V gene's germline CDR1 is SQVTM and CDR2 ANQGSEA. After removal of 4 bases from V and 2 bases from J, the junction contained 5 bases not matched to a gene. The CDR3 spans 13 residues. As DNA, the CDR3 is TGCAGCGTTGTCCCCAGCGGGGCCTACGAGCAGTACTTC. It codes for CSVVPSGAYEQYF.

This clonotype was seen at least ten times. The chain links TRBV28 to TRBJ2-5; D is unresolved. The V gene lost 4 bases and the J gene lost 7 bases, with 16 bases spanning the gap. Germline V gene data show CDR1 as MDHEN and CDR2 as SYDVKM. This CDR3 spans 14 amino acids. The CDR3 DNA follows: TGTGCCAGCAGTTCTGCGACGGTCCGAGGGACCCAGTACTTC. Its protein is CASSSATVRGTQYF.

The chain employs TRBV12-3 or TRBV12-4 and TRBJ1-6; a possible D gene is TRBD1 (6 bases). This CDR3 is built from 14 residues. The ends were cut back, 5 bases at V and 10 bases at J, with 15 bases in the middle. In DNA form, the CDR3 reads TGTGCCAGCAGTCAGGAGGCCGGGGGCTCACCCCTCCACTTT. Its translation is CASSQEAGGSPLHF.

The chain links TRBV4-3 to TRBJ2-1, with 9 bases identical to TRBD1. Germline values: CDR1 LGHNA, CDR2 YSLEER. This CDR3 region has 15 residues. Losses at the gene ends were 0 bases for V and 7 bases for J; bases not matched to a gene: 4. As DNA, the CDR3 is TGCGCCAGCAGCCAAGATATACAGGGGGCAAATGAGCAGTTCTTC. This sequence encodes CASSQDIQGANEQFF.

This rearrangement joins TRBV6-5 to TRBJ2-7, with a possible D match to TRBD2 (6 bases). Germline V lookup: CDR1 MNHEY, CDR2 SVGAGI. The CDR3 contains 16 residues. The germline V and J ends were trimmed by 4 bases and 5 bases, with 21 bases remaining between them. The CDR3 region has the DNA TGTGCCAGCAGTTCCACACGCGGCGGGATGAGGGACGAGCAGTACTTC. It is translated as CASSSTRGGMRDEQYF.

The chain employs TRBV29-1 and TRBJ2-5; the D gene is possibly TRBD1 (5 bases). CDR3 length equals 11 residues. Germline-derived CDR1 and CDR2 are SQVTM and ANQGSEA. Trimming removed 4 bases from V and 5 bases from J, with 8 bases in between. This CDR3 is CSVGRVETQYF. The CDR3 DNA follows: TGCAGCGTTGGCAGGGTTGAGACCCAGTACTTC. The whole variable domain, remainder taken from reference TRBV29-1 and TRBJ2-5, is SAVISQKPSRDICQRGTSLTIQCQVDSQVTMMFWYRQQPGQSLTLIATANQGSEATYESGFVIDKFPISRPNLTFSTLTVSNMSPEDSSIYLCSVGRVETQYFGPGTRLLVL.

A few counts support this clonotype. This chain uses TRBV12-3 or TRBV12-4 with TRBJ1-6; 7 nucleotides line up with TRBD1. The CDR3 has 15 residues. J gave up 9 bases and V 1 base, and 6 bases lay outside the gene matches. CDR3 nucleotide sequence: TGTGCCAGCAGTTTAGGCACAGGGGCTGGTTCACCCCTCCACTTT. Protein sequence: CASSLGTGAGSPLHF.

The chain couples TRBV19 to TRBJ2-2; TRBD1 matches at 7 bases. V gave up 3 bases and J gave up 4 bases; unmatched junction bases: 5. Per the germline V gene, CDR1 is LNHDA and CDR2 is SQIVND (reference sequence). The CDR3 runs 15 residues. The CDR3 DNA follows: TGTGCCAGTAGTATCCCGGGACAGACCACCGGGGAGCTGTTTTTT. It translates to CASSIPGQTTGELFF.

The chain joins TRBV3-1 to TRBJ2-7; tentatively, D is TRBD1 (6 bases). Germline V CDR1 and CDR2: LGHDT, YNNKEL (reference sequence). V lost 0 bases, J lost 8 bases, and 11 bases lay in between. The CDR3 sequence is 13 residues long. This CDR3 reads CASSQDIRGQQYF. The CDR3 DNA sequence: TGTGCCAGCAGCCAAGATATCAGGGGCCAGCAGTACTTC.

This clonotype was seen a few times. The J gene is TRBJ1-1, the V gene TRBV6-2 or TRBV6-3; a possible D gene is TRBD1 (5 bases). The CDR3 length is 13 residues. Trimming pared 5 bases from V and 6 bases from J, leaving 13 bases between. Per the germline V gene, CDR1 is MNHEY and CDR2 is SVGEGT. The CDR3: CASSEGGGAEAFF. The CDR3 DNA follows: TGTGCCAGCAGTGAGGGCGGAGGGGCTGAAGCTTTCTTT.

This clonotype was seen more than once but under ten times. The conserved closing phenylalanine or tryptophan is absent in this CDR3, likely reflecting a read error. The J gene is TRBJ2-1, the V gene TRBV2, with D tentatively TRBD2 (6 bases). Between the trimmed V and J ends, which lost 7 bases and 9 bases, there was a span of 19 bases. CDR3 length: 14 residues. Per the germline V gene, CDR1 is SNHLY and CDR2 is FYNNEI. CDR3 sequence (DNA): TGTGCCAGCAAATCCGGGGGACCTACTCCTGAGCAGTTCTCC. This translates into CASKSGGPTPEQFS.

This clonotype was counted a few times. V usage is TRBV9 and J usage is TRBJ1-4, with D perhaps TRBD1 (6 bases). The ends were cut back, 4 bases at V and 3 bases at J, with 13 bases in the middle. The length of the CDR3 is 15 residues. Germline loops: CDR1 SGDLS, CDR2 YYNGEE. CDR3 in amino acids: CASSPGATSNEKLFF. Here the CDR3 DNA reads TGTGCCAGCAGCCCAGGGGCCACCTCTAATGAAAAACTGTTTTTT.

V and J are TRBV28 and TRBJ1-6, with 9 bases identical to TRBD1. This CDR3 region has 14 residues. J gave up 14 bases and V 5 bases, and 10 bases lay outside the gene matches. CDR1 and CDR2 (germline): MDHEN, SYDVKM. The DNA of the CDR3 is TGTGCCAGCAGTCCGACCGGGACAGGGACCTCCCTCCACTTT. It translates to CASSPTGTGTSLHF.

The CDR3 here is CASSSHRGLAGNEQFF. In nucleotides, the CDR3 is TGTGCCAGCAGCTCACATCGGGGACTAGCGGGCAATGAGCAGTTCTTC. This chain connects TRBV7-2 to TRBJ2-1; TRBD2 matches 12 bases. Germline-derived CDR1 and CDR2 are SGHTA and FQGNSA. The CDR3 is 16 amino acids. Unmatched junction bases numbered 7, after V lost 4 bases and J lost 6 bases.